This T cell receptor beta chain was identified in a study of regulatory T cells in long-lasting Graves disease. With respect to this clonotype: What it recognizes is unknown.

Germline values: CDR1 SNHLY, CDR2 FYNNEI. With 3 bases removed from V and 0 bases from J, the gap between germline ends came to 6 bases. CDR3 length equals 15 residues. Study-level results: Lower TCR diversity characterized persistent Graves' patients relative to newly diagnosed patients.

Sequencing libraries for TCR beta were prepared with iRepertoire HTBI primers and Arm-PCR of CDR3 regions. Each CDR3 protein gets one entry after TCRdb re-called the multiplex PCR reads with MiXCR. This sample has 400,000 to 500,000 distinct CDR3 sequences; 13% to 15% occur once, and the top ten carry under 20%. Stated time point: newly diagnosed GD, antithyroid drugs for less than 3 months. From PBMCs, RNA was extracted and then used to make the TCR library. Approximately 8.2-milliliter peripheral blood samples went into EDTA tubes. The same data also contributed to another study, on T cells in Graves' hyperthyroidism and ophthalmopathy. That paper notes: Model predictions of ophthalmopathy came a median around 6.5 months before onset.

Sample: peripheral blood mononuclear cells (PBMCs), taken at new diagnosis, from a patient treated with antithyroid drugs. This rearrangement joins TRBV2 to TRBJ1-6; D not certain. This TCR came from a woman between 45 and 60 years old with Graves disease. CDR3 sequence: CASSDGPSYNSPLHF. The CDR3 DNA sequence: TGTGCCAGCAGTGACGGACCCTCCTATAATTCACCCCTCCACTTT.